This T cell receptor (beta chain) emerged from a study of Graves' ophthalmopathy and Graves' hyperthyroidism. Amplification of the TCR beta CDR3 regions used RNA transcripts (as template). First-round RT-PCR used HTBI primers; second-round multiplex PCR followed. TCRdb re-called the multiplex PCR reads through MiXCR, storing one row per CDR3 protein. Of almost 750,000 distinct CDR3 sequences listed, 40% are singletons. Someone took the PBMCs out of approximately 9 ml of fresh peripheral blood. This clonotype was observed many times. V gave up 6 bases and J gave up 12 bases, with 23 bases separating them. This CDR3 region has 14 residues. Germline CDR1 is SNHLY and CDR2 is FYNNEI.

Sequenced material: peripheral blood. V gene TRBV2 combines with J gene TRBJ1-2; D is perhaps TRBD1 (6 bases). The receptor was isolated from an adult man with Graves' ophthalmopathy. The CDR3 loop reads CASRATTGARRDTF. CDR3 DNA: TGTGCCAGCAGGGCCACGACAGGCGCTCGAAGGGACACCTTC.